These T cell receptor beta chains were read from a single sample in a study of T cells in Graves' hyperthyroidism and ophthalmopathy. Via MiXCR, TCRdb re-called the multiplex PCR reads, giving one row per CDR3 protein. The table includes a few hundred thousand distinct CDR3 sequences, less than 25% detected once. Sequences were obtained from blood. These receptors all stem from a man aged 18 to 29 with Graves' hyperthyroidism. CDR3s leave out the opening cysteine and the closing phenylalanine or tryptophan. The size of a clone is reported for some rows only, either as once, few or many, or as a class for expanded clones.

abundance,v_gene,CDR3aa
many,TRBV27,ASSSAPAEETQY
few,TRBV28,ASQRGTLNTEAF
many,TRBV19,ASSLGQEHTEAF
NA,TRBV6-2/TRBV6-3,ASTPALRIYGYT
many,TRBV19,ASQYPGQKAF
many,TRBV20-1,SVASNGQPQH
many,TRBV4-1,ASSPEQETQY
many,TRBV2,ASLARGGRASNTGELF
NA,TRBV6-1,ASSVSAGYGYT
many,TRBV28,ASRPSDRSRNGYT
NA,TRBV7-2,ASSQGIGTQY
NA,TRBV6-2/TRBV6-3,ASKLAGAFEQY
many,TRBV20-1,SARELHTGANTEAF
NA,TRBV11-2,ASSPASGYLSYEQY
NA,TRBV12-3/TRBV12-4,ASSPASGGDTQY
few,TRBV10-3,AISDPTSAYTGELF
many,TRBV20-1,SATGRQQY
many,TRBV27,ASSLLARGNTEAF
many,TRBV6-1,ASRIQGSGELF
once,TRBV10-2,ASSVSSQRETQY
NA,TRBV19,ATRPRTEINTEAF
NA,TRBV4-1,ASSQADRVMRGYT
many,TRBV28,ASSDGGGYDQPQH
many,TRBV6-5,ASSYFRGAGELF
many,TRBV7-8,ASSLVHLSYEQY
many,TRBV30,AWSVLLSTEAF
NA,TRBV12-3/TRBV12-4,ASSFLAAGEQY
many,TRBV6-5,ASSLGDGNQETQY
NA,TRBV6-2/TRBV6-3,ASSPVQGVRDIKY
many,TRBV6-1,ASRRTGTGTEAF
few,TRBV19,ASSIWGQGTQETQY
few,TRBV7-3,ASSLFPGELF
NA,TRBV6-1,ASSERAGLYDEQY
many,TRBV20-1,SYVREIGEAF
many,TRBV12-3/TRBV12-4,ASSQRPRWYGYT
NA,TRBV12-3/TRBV12-4,ASSPRGGNHYEQY
NA,TRBV19,ASRPYGAGDHEQY
many,TRBV6-2/TRBV6-3,ASSPPPGANVLT
many,TRBV12-3/TRBV12-4,ASSLGGLATSYEQY
many,TRBV15,ATSRETSRGEQY
many,TRBV28,ASSPHMTSEAF
NA,TRBV5-1,ASSKGQGVDTQY
many,TRBV2,ASKTGGKHEQY
many,TRBV11-2,ASSSLAGGPYEQY
NA,TRBV5-1,ASSLNFGLGTYEQY